This T cell receptor beta chain was recovered during a study of cytotoxic CD8 clonotypes in ibrutinib-treated CLL. Germline V gene lookup returns CDR1 LGHNT and CDR2 FRNRAP. The CDR3 length is 10 residues. Between the trimmed V and J ends, which lost 4 bases and 15 bases, there was a span of 10 bases. Regarding the study as a whole: Rising at ibrutinib response, clonality subsequently fell back toward baseline at progression.

With regard to this clone: Antigen: not known.

This table comes from immunoSEQ multiplex PCR, and its TCRdb copy is limited to in-frame clones, with some not included. Found here are about 140,000 clones, 75% to 95% of them singletons; the top ten hold under 14%. The V gene is TRBV12-5, the J gene TRBJ2-1; weak D call: TRBD1 (6 bases). The material sequenced was PBMCs, taken after 12 months of ibrutinib treatment. This receptor was identified in a human donor with chronic lymphocytic leukemia. For the CDR3, the DNA is TGTGCTAGTGGTTCCGGGACACTGTTCTTC. Translated: CASGSGTLFF.